This T cell receptor beta chain emerged from a study of technical replicates of blood from several donors. The repertoire was sequenced with immunoSEQ multiplex PCR; TCRdb's copy has only in-frame clones and lacks some. The sample consists of tens of thousands of clones, 95% to 99% of them appearing once. Germline CDR1 reads SGHRS; CDR2 reads YFSETQ. J lost 1 base, V lost 5 bases, and 5 bases had no gene match. The CDR3 consists of 15 residues. The chain has TRBV5-1 and TRBJ2-2; 7 bases are a match to TRBD1. Input material: T cells isolated from PBMCs. The TCR was taken from a human donor in good health. This CDR3 is CASRPGTENTGELFF. Written as DNA, the CDR3 is TGCGCCAGCAGACCCGGGACAGAGAACACCGGGGAGCTGTTTTTT.